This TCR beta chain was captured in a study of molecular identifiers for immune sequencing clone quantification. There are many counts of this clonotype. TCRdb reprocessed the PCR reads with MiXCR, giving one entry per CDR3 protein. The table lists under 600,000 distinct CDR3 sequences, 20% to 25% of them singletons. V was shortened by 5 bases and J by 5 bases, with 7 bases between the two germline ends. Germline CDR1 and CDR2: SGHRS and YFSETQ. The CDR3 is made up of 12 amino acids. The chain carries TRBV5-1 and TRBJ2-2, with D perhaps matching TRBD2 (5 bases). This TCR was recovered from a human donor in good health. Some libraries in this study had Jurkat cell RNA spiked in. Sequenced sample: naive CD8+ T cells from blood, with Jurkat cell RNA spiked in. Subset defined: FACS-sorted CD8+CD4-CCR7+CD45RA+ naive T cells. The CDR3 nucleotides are TGCGCCAGCAGGAGGACTACCGGGGAGCTGTTTTTT. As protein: CASRRTTGELFF.